This T cell receptor (beta chain) is drawn from a study of CD8+ T cells in alopecia areata. The study, taken as a whole, reports: Clonality in lesional scalp, especially alopecia totalis/universalis, exceeded that of normal scalp.

Collected material from alopecia areata patients comprised lesional scalp punch biopsies and peripheral blood. Investigators isolated RNA and reverse transcribed it into cDNA to act as the sequencing template. Data came from immunoSEQ multiplex PCR; TCRdb stores just in-frame clones and leaves some out. This table has approximately 82,000 clones, roughly 51% appearing once. CDR3 size: 13 residues. Germline-derived CDR1 and CDR2 are SEHNR and FQNEAQ (reference sequence). The V gene end was trimmed by 5 bases and the J gene end by 6 bases; junction bases not matched to a gene: 6. Remarks on this clone: Its target is not known.

The chain combines TRBV7-9 with TRBJ2-7; the match to TRBD1 covers 8 bases. Sequencing was done on a sample of NKG2D-high CD8+ T cells sorted from blood. The clonotype originates from a human donor with alopecia areata. The CDR3 region is CASSPDRGGEQYF. The DNA for the CDR3 is TGTGCCAGCAGCCCAGACAGGGGCGGCGAGCAGTACTTC.